The rows below give T cell receptor beta chains drawn from one sample of a study of Graves' ophthalmopathy and Graves' hyperthyroidism. TCRdb itself ran the multiplex PCR reads through MiXCR, one entry per CDR3 protein. Among 500,000 to 700,000 distinct CDR3 sequences listed, approximately 37% were seen once. The sample comprised peripheral blood or thyroid tissue (not recorded which). These receptors all stem from an adult man with Graves' hyperthyroidism. The CDR3 runs from the conserved cysteine through the conserved F or W. D genes are given only for firm matches. The listing skips clone size in some rows; elsewhere it reads once, few, many or a size class.

j_call,clone_size,v_call,d_call,cdr3_nt,cdr3_aa
TRBJ2-5,many,TRBV25-1,TRBD2,TGTGCCAGCAGTGAATCCCTGACTAGCGGGGGGGAGACCCAGTACTTC,CASSESLTSGGETQYF
TRBJ2-7,many,TRBV20-1,-,TGCAGTGCTAGAGTAACACTAGCAAACGTCTACGAGCAGTACTTC,CSARVTLANVYEQYF
TRBJ2-7,once,TRBV15,TRBD2,TGTGCCACCAGCAGACTTAGCGGGAGTGCCTACGAGCAGTACTTC,CATSRLSGSAYEQYF
TRBJ1-5,few,TRBV7-9,TRBD1,TGTGCCAGCAGCCAGGGACAGGGGACCCTGGGTCAGCCCCAGCATTTT,CASSQGQGTLGQPQHF
TRBJ2-7,few,TRBV28,TRBD2,TGTGCCAGCAGGCCAGGACTAGCGGGGGGTATCTACGAGCAGTACTTC,CASRPGLAGGIYEQYF
TRBJ2-7,few,TRBV7-9,-,TGTGCCAGCAGCTCCCCCAGGAGTAAGGGGGGGCACTTCGGGTACGAGCAGTACTTC,CASSSPRSKGGHFGYEQYF
TRBJ2-1,-,TRBV29-1,-,TGCAGCGCCGATGGAGTACAGGCTGGGCGCAATGAGCAGTTCTTC,CSADGVQAGRNEQFF
TRBJ2-5,many,TRBV6-6,-,TGTGCCAGCAGTTCCCCAGTAGAGGTTCTCGAGACCCAGTACTTC,CASSSPVEVLETQYF
TRBJ1-1,many,TRBV12-3/TRBV12-4,-,TGTGCCAGCAGCTTGGGGAGGAACACTGAAGCTTTCTTT,CASSLGRNTEAFF
TRBJ2-1,-,TRBV5-1,TRBD2,TGCGCCAGCATAGATGGGGCGGGAGCGGTTGAGCAGTTCTTC,CASIDGAGAVEQFF
TRBJ1-1,once,TRBV20-1,-,TGCAGTGCTCCTCTCGGCGGGGGTAACACTGAAGCTTTCTTT,CSAPLGGGNTEAFF
TRBJ1-1,many,TRBV10-3,-,TGTGCCATCAGGAGGGGAGGGACTGAAGCTTTCTTT,CAIRRGGTEAFF
TRBJ2-5,-,TRBV10-3,-,TGTGCCATCAGTACACTAGCGGACAGGGAAGAGACCCAGTACTTC,CAISTLADREETQYF
TRBJ2-5,many,TRBV20-1,-,TGCAGTGCTACAGTCTTGAAAGAGACCCAGTACTTC,CSATVLKETQYF
TRBJ1-4,many,TRBV19,-,TGTGCCAGTAGTATCCGTGGACCCGGTGGGGAAAAACTGTTTTTT,CASSIRGPGGEKLFF
TRBJ2-6,many,TRBV7-9,TRBD1,TGTGCCAGCAGGGGACAGGGGGTGTATGGGGCCAACGTCCTGACTTTC,CASRGQGVYGANVLTF
TRBJ1-1,-,TRBV25-1,-,TGTGCTACCGCAGGGGTGGAGGAAGCTTTCTTT,CATAGVEEAFF
TRBJ1-2,-,TRBV29-1,-,TGCAGCAGTGACACAGGATCCCATGGCTACACCTTC,CSSDTGSHGYTF
TRBJ1-2,-,TRBV9,-,TGTGCCAGCTGGTCGGGGGGGAGTAACGGCTACACCTTC,CASWSGGSNGYTF
TRBJ1-3,many,TRBV5-1,-,TGCGCCAGCAGCCTCCCAAACGAAACGGACTCTCAACCGGGGAACACCATATATTTT,CASSLPNETDSQPGNTIYF
TRBJ2-5,many,TRBV20-1,-,TGCAGTGCTAGAGGGCCACAGCAAGAGACCCAGTACTTC,CSARGPQQETQYF
TRBJ1-3,few,TRBV12-3/TRBV12-4,-,TGTGCCAGCAGTTTTAACCCGGGAAACACCATATATTTT,CASSFNPGNTIYF
TRBJ1-2,few,TRBV10-3,-,TGTGCCATCAGTGACGGTATCAACTATGGCTACACCTTC,CAISDGINYGYTF
TRBJ2-7,many,TRBV20-1,TRBD1,TGCAGTGCCCCGTCAGGGGGTTCCCCTTACGAGCAGTACTTC,CSAPSGGSPYEQYF
TRBJ1-5,few,TRBV12-5,TRBD1,TGTGCTAGTGGTTTGGTACCTCGGACAGGGGACGATTATAGCAATCAGCCCCAGCATTTT,CASGLVPRTGDDYSNQPQHF
TRBJ1-2,-,TRBV29-1,-,TGCAGCGTTGGGTCAGCGGGGGCCTCGGGGGACTATGGCTACACCTTC,CSVGSAGASGDYGYTF
TRBJ1-5,few,TRBV28,TRBD1,TGTGCCAGCAGTTTACCGGGACAGGGCTATCAGCCCCAGCATTTT,CASSLPGQGYQPQHF
TRBJ2-7,-,TRBV20-1,TRBD2,TGCAGTGCTAGTAATCCTAGCGGGGAGCACGAGCAGTACTTC,CSASNPSGEHEQYF
TRBJ1-1,many,TRBV7-8,-,TGTGCCAGCAGCTTGGGGACCCCTGAAGCTTTCTTT,CASSLGTPEAFF
TRBJ1-6,-,TRBV7-8,-,TGTGCCTGGGGTTCAGTGGGGAATTCACCCCTCCACTTT,CAWGSVGNSPLHF
TRBJ1-6,-,TRBV12-3/TRBV12-4,TRBD1,TGTGCCAGCAGCCCCGGGACAGGGGATAATTCACCCCTCCACTTT,CASSPGTGDNSPLHF
TRBJ1-5,-,TRBV5-5,-,TGTGCCAGCAGTCGTGAGGAGTTTGGCAATCAGCCCCAGCATTTT,CASSREEFGNQPQHF
TRBJ1-6,-,TRBV7-2,-,TGTGCCAGCAGCGAATACAGGGTCCTCCACTTT,CASSEYRVLHF
TRBJ2-5,many,TRBV6-1,TRBD2,TGTGCCAAGCCCGGACTAGCGGGACTAACGGGGGAGACCCAGTACTTC,CAKPGLAGLTGETQYF
TRBJ1-5,-,TRBV15,-,TGTGCCACCGCTATAGCACAGCATTTT,CATAIAQHF
TRBJ2-5,many,TRBV19,TRBD2,TGTGCCAGTAGTTCTACCTTAGCGGGGAAAGAGACCCAGTACTTC,CASSSTLAGKETQYF
TRBJ1-1,-,TRBV7-2,-,TGTGCCAGCGCTACTAGCGGGGTGAACACTGAAGCTTTCTTT,CASATSGVNTEAFF